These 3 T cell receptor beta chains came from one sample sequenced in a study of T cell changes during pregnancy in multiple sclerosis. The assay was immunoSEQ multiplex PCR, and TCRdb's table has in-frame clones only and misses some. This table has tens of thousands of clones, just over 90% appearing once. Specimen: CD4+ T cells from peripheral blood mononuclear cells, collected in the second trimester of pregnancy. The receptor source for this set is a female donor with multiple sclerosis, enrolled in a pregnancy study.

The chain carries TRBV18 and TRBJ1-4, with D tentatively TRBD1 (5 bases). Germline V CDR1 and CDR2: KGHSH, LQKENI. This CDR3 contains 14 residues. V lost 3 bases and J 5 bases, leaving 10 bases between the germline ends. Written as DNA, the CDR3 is TGTGCCAGCTCACCGCAGGGAAACAATGAAAAACTGTTTTTT. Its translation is CASSPQGNNEKLFF.

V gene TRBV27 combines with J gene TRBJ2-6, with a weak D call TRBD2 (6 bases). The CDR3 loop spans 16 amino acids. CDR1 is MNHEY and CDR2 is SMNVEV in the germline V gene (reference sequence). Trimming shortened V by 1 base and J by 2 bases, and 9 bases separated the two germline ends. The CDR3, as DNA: TGTGCCAGCAGTTTATTCACGGGAGCTGGGGCCAACGTCCTGACTTTC. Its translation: CASSLFTGAGANVLTF.

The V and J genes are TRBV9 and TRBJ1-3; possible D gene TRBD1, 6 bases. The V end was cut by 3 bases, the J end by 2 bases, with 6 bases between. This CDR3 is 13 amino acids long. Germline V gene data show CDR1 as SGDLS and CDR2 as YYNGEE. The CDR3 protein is CASSGGPGNTIYF. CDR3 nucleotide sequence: TGTGCCAGCAGCGGGGGGCCTGGAAACACCATATATTTT. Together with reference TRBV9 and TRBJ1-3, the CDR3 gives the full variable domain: DSGVTQTPKHLITATGQRVTLRCSPRSGDLSVYWYQQSLDQGLQFLIQYYNGEERAKGNILERFSAQQFPDLHSELNLSSLELGDSALYFCASSGGPGNTIYFGEGSWLTVV.